Each of the 12 T cell receptor beta chains below was sequenced from the same sample in a study of control samples from healthy donors and cancer patients. Clones were read by immunoSEQ multiplex PCR, and TCRdb kept only the in-frame ones, dropping some. Seen here are more than 85,000 clones, about four fifths observed once, and the top ten hold about 13%. Sequenced: blood. These receptors were taken from a woman aged 45-65 years in good health.

The chain employs TRBV2 and TRBJ2-3; D is perhaps TRBD1 or TRBD2 (5 bases each). This CDR3 comprises 13 residues. Germline lookup yields CDR1 SNHLY and CDR2 FYNNEI. Trimming cost V 6 bases and J 2 bases, with 9 bases left between them. CDR3 region: CASRGENTDTQYF. CDR3 DNA: TGTGCCAGCAGGGGGGAAAACACAGATACGCAGTATTTT.

The chain is built from TRBV19 and TRBJ2-3; D call uncertain. Germline-derived CDR1 and CDR2 are LNHDA and SQIVND (reference sequence). V was trimmed by 5 bases and J by 1 base, leaving 7 bases between them. The CDR3 has 13 residues. The CDR3 loop is CASSVAGTDTQYF. The CDR3 DNA is TGTGCCAGTAGTGTAGCCGGCACAGATACGCAGTATTTT.

The CDR3 DNA sequence: TGTGCCAGCAGCGGATTGGACAGGGTCGGAGGCCAGCCCCAGCATTTT. This gives the protein CASSGLDRVGGQPQHF. The chain uses TRBV5-5 and TRBJ1-5; the match to TRBD1 covers 8 bases. Germline V gives CDR1 SGHKS, CDR2 YYEKEE (reference sequence). Trimming removed 4 bases from V and 7 bases from J; junction bases left unmatched: 13. The CDR3 has 16 residues.

The chain couples TRBV24-1 to TRBJ1-2; no clear D. The CDR3 totals 13 residues. The germline V and J ends were trimmed by 9 bases and 2 bases, with 12 bases remaining between them. The germline gives CDR1 KGHDR, CDR2 SFDVKD. The DNA for the CDR3 is TGTGCCACCTCTTTAGGCGGCAACTATGGCTACACCTTC. This encodes CATSLGGNYGYTF.

The chain couples TRBV11-3 to TRBJ1-2; TRBD1 might be the D (5 bases). This CDR3 comprises 15 residues. Germline assignment: CDR1 SGHNT and CDR2 YENEEA. V lost 3 bases and J 2 bases, leaving 13 bases between the germline ends. The CDR3 nucleotides read TGTGCCAGCAGCTTGGGGGACCCCCTAAACTATGGCTACACCTTC. It encodes CASSLGDPLNYGYTF.

J is TRBJ1-6 and V is TRBV7-8, with TRBD1 matching over 9 bases. V trimming: 0 bases; J trimming: 13 bases; junction bases outside the gene matches: 7. CDR3 size: 15 residues. Germline V gene sequence: CDR1 SGHVS, CDR2 FQNEAQ. The CDR3 bases are TGTGCCAGCAGCTTAGCGAGGAGGACAGGGGAGCCCCTCCACTTT. Protein product: CASSLARRTGEPLHF.

The V call is TRBV28, the J call TRBJ2-7; 7 bases line up with TRBD1. Per the germline V gene, CDR1 is MDHEN and CDR2 is SYDVKM. Trimming removed 10 bases from V and 2 bases from J; junction bases left unmatched: 5. CDR3 length: 12 residues. Written as DNA, the CDR3 is TGTGCCACCATTGGGACAGCCTACGAGCAGTACTTC. Translating it yields CATIGTAYEQYF.

This clone was seen only a few times. The chain couples TRBV30 to TRBJ1-2, with 9 positions matching TRBD1. This CDR3 comprises 16 residues. Losses at the gene ends were 7 bases for V and 5 bases for J; bases not matched to a gene: 17. Germline values: CDR1 GTSNPN, CDR2 SVGIG (reference sequence). The CDR3 is CAYFRDRDITGYGYTF. CDR3 sequence (DNA): TGTGCCTACTTCCGGGACAGGGACATAACGGGGTATGGCTACACCTTC.

The chain is built from TRBV11-2 and TRBJ1-2, with a tentative D call TRBD1 (6 bases). This CDR3 has 14 residues. The V gene lost 8 bases and the J gene lost 1 base, with 14 bases spanning the gap. Germline-derived CDR1 and CDR2 are SGHAT and FQNNGV. CDR3 in DNA: TGTGCCAGCGGAAACAACAGGGTTAACTATGGCTACACCTTC. Its protein is CASGNNRVNYGYTF.

This clone occurred once. The V gene is TRBV28, the J gene TRBJ2-4, with TRBD1 matching 9 bases. The V and J ends lost 5 bases and 2 bases, in that order; junction bases with no gene match: 7. There are 16 residues in the CDR3. Germline CDR1 and CDR2: MDHEN and SYDVKM. The chain's CDR3 is CASSVSQGASKNIQYF. Written as DNA, the CDR3 is TGTGCCAGCAGTGTATCACAGGGGGCGTCCAAAAACATTCAGTACTTC.

The V gene is TRBV6-6, the J gene TRBJ1-5; 8 bases align to TRBD1. Germline V gene lookup returns CDR1 MNHNY and CDR2 SVGAGI (reference sequence). J gave up 0 bases and V 3 bases, and 4 bases lay outside the gene matches. This CDR3 contains 16 residues. For the CDR3, the DNA is TGTGCCAGCAGTTATACAGGGGGGTATAGCAATCAGCCCCAGCATTTT. Protein sequence: CASSYTGGYSNQPQHF.

V is TRBV28 and J is TRBJ1-4; TRBD1 agrees at 9 bases. V gave up 6 bases and J gave up 5 bases; unmatched junction bases: 10. The CDR3 length is 16 residues. Germline V lookup: CDR1 MDHEN, CDR2 SYDVKM. CDR3 coding DNA: TGTGCCAGCAGCACGAACCTGGGACAGGGAAATGAAAAACTGTTTTTT. Residues: CASSTNLGQGNEKLFF.